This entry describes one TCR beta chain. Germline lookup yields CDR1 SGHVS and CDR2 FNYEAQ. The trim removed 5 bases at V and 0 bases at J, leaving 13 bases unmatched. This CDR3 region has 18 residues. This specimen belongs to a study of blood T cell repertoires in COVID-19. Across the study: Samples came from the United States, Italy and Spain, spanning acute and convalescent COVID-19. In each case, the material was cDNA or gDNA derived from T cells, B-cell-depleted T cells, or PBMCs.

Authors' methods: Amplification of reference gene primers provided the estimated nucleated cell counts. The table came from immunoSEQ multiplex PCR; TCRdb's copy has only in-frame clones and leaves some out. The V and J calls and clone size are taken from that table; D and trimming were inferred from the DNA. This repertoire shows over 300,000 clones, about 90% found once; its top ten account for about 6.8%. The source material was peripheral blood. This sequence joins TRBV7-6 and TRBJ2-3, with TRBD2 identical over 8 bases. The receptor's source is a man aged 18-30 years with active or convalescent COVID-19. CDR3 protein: CASSPRPGGGRSTDTQYF. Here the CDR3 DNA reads TGTGCCAGCAGCCCCCGGCCGGGGGGGGGCCGGAGCACAGATACGCAGTATTTT.